Sequencing of this T cell receptor (beta chain) was carried out in a study of control samples from healthy donors and cancer patients. Libraries were prepared by immunoSEQ multiplex PCR; TCRdb keeps only in-frame clonotypes and omits some of them. The sample carries 100,000 to 150,000 clones, roughly 87% recorded once. The TCR sequence derives from a man younger than 30 in good health. Sequenced material: blood.

CDR3 coding DNA: TGTGCCAGCAGCCCCGGACAGTCTAGGTATCAGCCCCAGCATTTT. Its translation: CASSPGQSRYQPQHF. The chain employs TRBV7-2 and TRBJ1-5, with D possibly being TRBD1 (6 bases). This CDR3 has 15 residues. Looked up from germline, CDR1 is SGHTA and CDR2 is FQGNSA. V was trimmed by 5 bases and J by 5 bases, leaving 16 bases between them.